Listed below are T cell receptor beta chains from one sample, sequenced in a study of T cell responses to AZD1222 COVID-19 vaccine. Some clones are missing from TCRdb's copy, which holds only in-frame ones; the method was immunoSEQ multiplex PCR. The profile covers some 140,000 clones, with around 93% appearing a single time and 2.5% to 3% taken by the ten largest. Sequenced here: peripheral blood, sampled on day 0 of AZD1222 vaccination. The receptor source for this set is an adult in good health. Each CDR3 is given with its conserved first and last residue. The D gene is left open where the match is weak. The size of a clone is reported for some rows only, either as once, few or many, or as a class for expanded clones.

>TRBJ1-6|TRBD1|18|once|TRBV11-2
TGTGCCAGCAGCTTGAGGGGGACAGGGAGCTCCTATAATTCACCCCTCCACTTT
CASSLRGTGSSYNSPLHF
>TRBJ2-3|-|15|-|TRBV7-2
TGTGCCAGCAGCTCACTGTTGGACTACTCAGATACGCAGTATTTT
CASSSLLDYSDTQYF
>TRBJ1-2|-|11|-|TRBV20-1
TGCAGTGCTACCGGAATGTATGGCTACACCTTC
CSATGMYGYTF
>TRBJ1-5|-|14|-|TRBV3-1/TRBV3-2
TGTGCCAGCAGCCCAGGACGGATAAATCAGCCCCAGCATTTT
CASSPGRINQPQHF
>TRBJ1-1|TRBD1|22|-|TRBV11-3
TGTGCCAGCAGCTTAGATGAAGGACAGGCGGCTTTCGGCTTTTTCCTGAACACTGAAGCTTTCTTT
CASSLDEGQAAFGFFLNTEAFF
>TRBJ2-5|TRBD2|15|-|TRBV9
TGTGCCAGCAGCGTAGATCTAGCGGGGGGCCGGCCCCAGTACTTC
CASSVDLAGGRPQYF
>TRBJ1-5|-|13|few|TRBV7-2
TGTGCCAGCAGCTTAAGAGGGGGTCAGCCCCAGCATTTT
CASSLRGGQPQHF
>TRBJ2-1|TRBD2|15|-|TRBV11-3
TGTGCCAGCAGCGAACCCGGGACTAGGTCCAATGAGCAGTTCTTC
CASSEPGTRSNEQFF
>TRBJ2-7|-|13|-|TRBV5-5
TGTGCCAGCAGCGGTGCAGGGTTTGTCGAGCAGTACTTC
CASSGAGFVEQYF
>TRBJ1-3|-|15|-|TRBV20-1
TGCAGTGCTAGTTTTGGGGGGATTCCTGGAAACACCATATATTTT
CSASFGGIPGNTIYF
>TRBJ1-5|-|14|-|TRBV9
TGTGCCAGCAGCCCCCAGACAGAAAATCAGCCCCAGCATTTT
CASSPQTENQPQHF
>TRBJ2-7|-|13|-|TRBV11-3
TGTGCCAGCAGCTTAGAAACTAGGCGGGAGCAGTACTTC
CASSLETRREQYF
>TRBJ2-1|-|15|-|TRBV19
TGTGCCAGTAGTATAGTTCCGGGATTGGCAGATGAGCAGTTCTTC
CASSIVPGLADEQFF
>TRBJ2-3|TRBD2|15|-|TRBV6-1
TGTGCCAGCAGTGATAGCGGGAGGGTGACAGATACGCAGTATTTT
CASSDSGRVTDTQYF
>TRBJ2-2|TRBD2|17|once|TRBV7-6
TGTGCCAGCAGGGGACTAGCGGGAGCTCGTGCCACCGGGGAGCTGTTTTTT
CASRGLAGARATGELFF
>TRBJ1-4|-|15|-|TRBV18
TGTGCCAGCTCACCACGGCAAACGGATAATGAAAAACTGTTTTTT
CASSPRQTDNEKLFF
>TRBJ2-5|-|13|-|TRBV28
TGTGCCAGCAGCCCTGGCAGGAAAGAGACCCAGTACTTC
CASSPGRKETQYF
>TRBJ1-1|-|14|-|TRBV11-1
TGTGCCAGCAGCTTAAGGTATGGGGACACTGAAGCTTTCTTT
CASSLRYGDTEAFF
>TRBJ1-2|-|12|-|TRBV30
TGTGCCTGGAGTGGGGGGGTTCGCGGCTACACCTTC
CAWSGGVRGYTF
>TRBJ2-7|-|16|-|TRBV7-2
TGTGCCAGCAGCTTTGGGTACAGGGCGGGTCCCTACGAGCAGTACTTC
CASSFGYRAGPYEQYF
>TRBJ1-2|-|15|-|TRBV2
TGTGCCAGCAGTGAAGTGCAGGGCGGGGATCATGGCTACACCTTC
CASSEVQGGDHGYTF
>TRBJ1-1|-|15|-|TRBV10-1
TGCGCCAGCAGTGAGTCCTCTTTGGGAAACACTGAAGCTTTCTTT
CASSESSLGNTEAFF
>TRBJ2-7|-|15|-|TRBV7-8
TGTGCCAGCAGCTCCGCAGGGGGGGTGACCTACGAGCAGTACTTC
CASSSAGGVTYEQYF
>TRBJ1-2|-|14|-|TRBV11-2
TGTGCCAGCAGCGACAGGCGAACTAACTATGGCTACACCTTC
CASSDRRTNYGYTF
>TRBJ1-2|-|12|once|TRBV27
TGTGCCAGCGGTAACAGGGCGGGTGGCTACACCTTC
CASGNRAGGYTF
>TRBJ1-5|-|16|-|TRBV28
TGTGCCAGCAGTTTATCCCAGGGAGTAAGCGGTCAGCCCCAGCATTTT
CASSLSQGVSGQPQHF
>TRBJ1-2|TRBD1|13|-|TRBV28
TGTGCCAGCAGTTCTCGGACAGGGGCTGGCTACACCTTC
CASSSRTGAGYTF
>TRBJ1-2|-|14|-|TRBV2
TGTGCCAGCAGTGATGGGGGACTCAACTATGGCTACACCTTC
CASSDGGLNYGYTF
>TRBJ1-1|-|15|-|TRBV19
TGTGCCAGTAGTTGGTCCGGGGGGGCTAGCACTGAAGCTTTCTTT
CASSWSGGASTEAFF
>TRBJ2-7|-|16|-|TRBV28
TGTGCCAGCAGTCCGGATCAGGGGGGAGCCTCCTACGAGCAGTACTTC
CASSPDQGGASYEQYF
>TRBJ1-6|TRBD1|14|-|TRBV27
TGTGCCAGCAGCGGGGACAGCATCAATTCACCCCTCCACTTT
CASSGDSINSPLHF
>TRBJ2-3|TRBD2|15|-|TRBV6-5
TGTGCCAGCACCCCGCTAGCGGGGGCACTCCATACGCAGTATTTT
CASTPLAGALHTQYF
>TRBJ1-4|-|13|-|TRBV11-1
TGTGCCAGCAGCGCCCGGCTTAATGAAAAACTGTTTTTT
CASSARLNEKLFF
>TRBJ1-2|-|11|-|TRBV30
TGTGCCTGGCTACAGATCTATGGCTACACCTTC
CAWLQIYGYTF
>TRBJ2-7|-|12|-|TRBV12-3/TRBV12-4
TGTGCCAGCAGGTTTGGGTCTTACGAGCAGTACTTC
CASRFGSYEQYF
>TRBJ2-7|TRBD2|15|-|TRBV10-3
TGTGCCATCATAGATAGTCTAGCGGGATCCCACGAGCAGTACTTC
CAIIDSLAGSHEQYF
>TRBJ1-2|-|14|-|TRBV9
TGTGCCAGCAGCCCGAGGGGCGACCCCTATGGCTACACCTTC
CASSPRGDPYGYTF
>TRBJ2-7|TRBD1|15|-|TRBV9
TGTGCCAGCAGCCCCCGACTGACAGGGACCTACGAGCAGTACTTC
CASSPRLTGTYEQYF
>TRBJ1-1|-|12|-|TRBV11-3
TGTGCCAGCAGCCGTCACGAATCGGAAGCTTTCTTT
CASSRHESEAFF
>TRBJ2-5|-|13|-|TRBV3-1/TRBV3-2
TGTGCCAGCAGCCAAAACTACCAAGAGACCCAGTACTTC
CASSQNYQETQYF
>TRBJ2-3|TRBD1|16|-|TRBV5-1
TGCGCCAGCAGGCGGGGACAGGGGGACGGCACAGATACGCAGTATTTT
CASRRGQGDGTDTQYF
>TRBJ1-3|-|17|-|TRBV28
TGTGCCAGCAGTTTAAGAAGACAGGTTTTCTCTGGAAACACCATATATTTT
CASSLRRQVFSGNTIYF
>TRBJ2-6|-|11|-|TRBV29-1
TGCAGCGTTTCTGGGGCCAACGTCCTGACTTTC
CSVSGANVLTF
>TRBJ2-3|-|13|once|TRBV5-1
TGCGCCAGCAGCTTGGACTATATTGATACGCAGTATTTT
CASSLDYIDTQYF
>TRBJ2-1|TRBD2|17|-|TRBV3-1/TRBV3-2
TGTGCCAGCAGCCAAAACCCCTCTAGCGGGGGTTACAATGAGCAGTTCTTC
CASSQNPSSGGYNEQFF
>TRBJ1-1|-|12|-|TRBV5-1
TGCGCCAGCAGCTTGGCTGGAATGGGCGCTTTCTTT
CASSLAGMGAFF
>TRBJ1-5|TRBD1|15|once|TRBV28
TGTGCCAGCAGCTCCGACAGGGGGCCAAATCAGCCCCAGCATTTT
CASSSDRGPNQPQHF
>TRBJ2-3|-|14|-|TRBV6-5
TGTGCCAGCAGCCCCCCGGCCGGTACAGATACGCAGTATTTT
CASSPPAGTDTQYF